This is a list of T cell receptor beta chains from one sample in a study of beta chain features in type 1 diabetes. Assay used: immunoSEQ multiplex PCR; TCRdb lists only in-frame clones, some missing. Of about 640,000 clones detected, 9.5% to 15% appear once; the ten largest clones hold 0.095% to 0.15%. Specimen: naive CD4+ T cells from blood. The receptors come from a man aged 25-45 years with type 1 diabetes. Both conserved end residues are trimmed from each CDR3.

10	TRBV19	AIQTGNYGYT
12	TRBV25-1	ASSEPQSNSPLH
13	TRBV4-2	ASSHSDSFNQPQH
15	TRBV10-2	ASKGSSGGESYNEQF
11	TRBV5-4	ASSLVGGYEQY
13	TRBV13	ASSLGGGIQETQY
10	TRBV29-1	IVRGQGETQY
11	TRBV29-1	SVEGPLTDTQY
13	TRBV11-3	ASSKTGDGNQPQH
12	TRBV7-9	ASSSLERTVEQY
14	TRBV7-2	ASSLEPLSGANVLT
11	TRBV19	ASNWGVRTEAF
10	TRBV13	ASSLRQGPPS
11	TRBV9	ASSVGTSGEAF
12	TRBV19	ASSITTGVGEQF
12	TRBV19	ASSPTGTSYEQY
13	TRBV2	ASSDPTVGGEKLF
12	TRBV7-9	ASSSRDHTDTQY
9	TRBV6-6	ASSLMDTQY
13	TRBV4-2	ASSPDGVSTDTQY
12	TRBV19	ASSSRGGGEKLF
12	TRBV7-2	ASSLGGGAETQY
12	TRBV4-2	ASSLVGESYEQY
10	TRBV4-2	ASSLDSGELF
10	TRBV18	ASSPPGSEQY
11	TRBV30	AWSRQDQETQY
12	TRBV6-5	ASNSGRGTYEQY
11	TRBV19	ASSPGGTQPQH